This T cell receptor beta chain originates from a study of regulatory T cells in long-lasting Graves disease. Indicated time point: newly diagnosed GD, antithyroid drugs for less than 3 months. From PBMCs, RNA was extracted and then used to make the TCR library. Germline-derived CDR1 and CDR2 are SNHLY and FYNNEI. Trimming took 6 bases from V and 6 from J, leaving 15 bases between them. CDR3 length: 13 residues. In this sample, this clonotype turned up many times. TCR beta libraries were built with iRepertoire HTBI primers and Arm-PCR of CDR3 regions. TCRdb used MiXCR to reprocess the multiplex PCR reads, holding one entry per CDR3 protein. The sample yields hundreds of thousands of distinct CDR3 sequences, over 15% seen once. These data were likewise used in another study, on T cells in Graves' hyperthyroidism and ophthalmopathy.

J is TRBJ2-7 and V is TRBV2; D tentatively reads TRBD1 or TRBD2 (5 bases each). This TCR derives from a man in his forties or fifties with Graves disease. Here the sequenced sample was peripheral blood mononuclear cells (PBMCs), taken at new diagnosis, from a patient treated with antithyroid drugs. The CDR3 region is CASRGRGPIEQYF. The CDR3 DNA sequence: TGTGCCAGCAGGGGTAGGGGACCGATCGAGCAGTACTTC.